This TCR beta chain was sequenced during a study of cytomegalovirus exposure and HLA in healthy donors. Study results and caveats: Follow-up analysis found HLA locus-dependent TCR association rates, highest for DRB1 and lowest for HLA-C. Being productive about 87% or about 30% of the time was typical of most TCR beta V segments in an earlier analysis.

On this clone itself: The antigen remains unidentified.

PCR used 60 Vbeta primers and 13 Jbeta primers. Libraries were prepared by immunoSEQ multiplex PCR; TCRdb keeps only in-frame clonotypes and omits some of them. In the table there are about 190,000 clones, 87% of which are singletons. CDR3 length equals 14 residues. CDR1 and CDR2 from the germline V gene are GTSNPN and SVGIG (reference sequence). With 5 bases removed from V and 7 bases from J, the gap between germline ends came to 18 bases. Specimen: PBMCs. The clonotype originates from a man aged 25 to 40 in good health and CMV-seronegative. The chain is built from TRBV30 and TRBJ2-1, with D possibly matching TRBD2 (5 bases). The CDR3 here is CAWAPGKVKNEQFF. CDR3 sequence (DNA): TGTGCCTGGGCCCCCGGGAAGGTTAAGAATGAGCAGTTCTTC.